This TCR beta chain was found in a study of T-cell memory formation after mild COVID-19. Study outcomes and limitations: A balance of CD4 and CD8 characterized clones contracting day 15 to 85, whereas later expanders leaned CD4+. CD4+ contracting clones lay mainly in CM and EM, CD8+ ones in EMRA.

After 5'RACE with constant-segment primers, TCR alpha and TCR beta cDNA libraries carrying sample barcodes and UMIs were obtained. TCRdb reanalysed the 5' RACE reads using MiXCR and keeps one entry per CDR3 protein. Of around 180,000 distinct CDR3 sequences listed, 16% are singletons. The CDR3 loop spans 14 amino acids. Germline CDR1 reads GTSNPN; CDR2 reads SVGIG (reference sequence). The V end lost 0 bases, the J end lost 0 bases, and 6 bases lay between the germline ends. In regard to this clonotype: Antigen unknown.

This TCR was recovered from an adult woman who had mild COVID-19 (a few samples of this study predate the infection). Cell type and time point are not known. The sample was PBMCs or a T cell subset sorted from them (not recorded which). The chain joins TRBV30 to TRBJ2-1; D gene ambiguous. The CDR3: CAWSVGGSYNEQFF. The CDR3 coding sequence is TGTGCCTGGAGTGTAGGCGGCTCCTACAATGAGCAGTTCTTC.